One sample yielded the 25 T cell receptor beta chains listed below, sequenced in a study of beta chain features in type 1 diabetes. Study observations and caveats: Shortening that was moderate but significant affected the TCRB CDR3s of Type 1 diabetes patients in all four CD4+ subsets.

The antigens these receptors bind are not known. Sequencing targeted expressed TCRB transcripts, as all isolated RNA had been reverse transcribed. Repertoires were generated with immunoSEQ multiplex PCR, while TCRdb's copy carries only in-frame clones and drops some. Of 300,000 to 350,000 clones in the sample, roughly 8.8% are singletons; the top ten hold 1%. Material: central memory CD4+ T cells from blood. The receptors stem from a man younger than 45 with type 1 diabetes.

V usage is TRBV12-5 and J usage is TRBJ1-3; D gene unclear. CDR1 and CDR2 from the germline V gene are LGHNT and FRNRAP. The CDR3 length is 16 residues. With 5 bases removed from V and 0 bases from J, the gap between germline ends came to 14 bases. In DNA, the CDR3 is TGTGCTAGTGGTCTCTCCCCACTGAGCTCTGGAAACACCATATATTTT. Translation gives CASGLSPLSSGNTIYF.

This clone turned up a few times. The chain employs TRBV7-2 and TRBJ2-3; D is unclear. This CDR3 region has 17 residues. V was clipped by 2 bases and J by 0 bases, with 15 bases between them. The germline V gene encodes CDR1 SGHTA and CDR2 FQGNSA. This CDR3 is CASSLNLLASSTDTQYF. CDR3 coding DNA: TGTGCCAGCAGCTTAAACCTCCTCGCTTCTAGCACAGATACGCAGTATTTT.

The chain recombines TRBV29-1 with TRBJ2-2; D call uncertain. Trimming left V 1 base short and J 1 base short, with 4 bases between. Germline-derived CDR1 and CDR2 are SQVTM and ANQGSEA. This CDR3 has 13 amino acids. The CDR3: CSVEVLNTGELFF. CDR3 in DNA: TGCAGCGTTGAAGTACTGAACACCGGGGAGCTGTTTTTT.

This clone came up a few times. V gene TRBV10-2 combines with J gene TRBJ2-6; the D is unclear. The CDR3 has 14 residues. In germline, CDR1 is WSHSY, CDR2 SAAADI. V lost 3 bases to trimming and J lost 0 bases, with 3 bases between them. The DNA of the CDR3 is TGCGCCAGCAGTGACCGCTCTGGGGCCAACGTCCTGACTTTC. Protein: CASSDRSGANVLTF.

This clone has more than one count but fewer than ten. CDR3 nucleotides: TGTGCCAGCAGTTATAGAGGTTTCAATCAGCCCCAGCATTTT. It yields the protein CASSYRGFNQPQHF. This chain links TRBV2 with TRBJ1-5, with unresolved D. Germline V gene lookup returns CDR1 SNHLY and CDR2 FYNNEI. This CDR3 comprises 14 residues. V shed 5 bases and J shed 3 bases, with 11 bases lying between them.

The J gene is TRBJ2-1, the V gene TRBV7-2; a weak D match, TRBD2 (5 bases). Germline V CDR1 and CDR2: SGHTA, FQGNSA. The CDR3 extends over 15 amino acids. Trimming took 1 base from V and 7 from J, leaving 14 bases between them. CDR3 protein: CASSLVQQRRNEQFF. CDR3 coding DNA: TGTGCCAGCAGCTTAGTCCAACAACGGAGGAATGAGCAGTTCTTC.

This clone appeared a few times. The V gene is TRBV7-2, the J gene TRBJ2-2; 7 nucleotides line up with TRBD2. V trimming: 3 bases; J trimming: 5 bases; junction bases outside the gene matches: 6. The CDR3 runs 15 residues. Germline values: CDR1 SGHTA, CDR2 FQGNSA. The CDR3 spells CASSFLGSGTGELFF. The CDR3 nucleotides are TGTGCCAGCAGCTTTTTAGGTAGCGGGACCGGGGAGCTGTTTTTT.

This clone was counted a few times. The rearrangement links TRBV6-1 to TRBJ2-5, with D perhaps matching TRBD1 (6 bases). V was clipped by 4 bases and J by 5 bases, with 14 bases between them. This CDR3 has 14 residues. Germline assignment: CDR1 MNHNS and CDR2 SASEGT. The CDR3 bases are TGTGCCAGCAGTGGACAGGCCTTCGAGGAGACCCAGTACTTC. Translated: CASSGQAFEETQYF.

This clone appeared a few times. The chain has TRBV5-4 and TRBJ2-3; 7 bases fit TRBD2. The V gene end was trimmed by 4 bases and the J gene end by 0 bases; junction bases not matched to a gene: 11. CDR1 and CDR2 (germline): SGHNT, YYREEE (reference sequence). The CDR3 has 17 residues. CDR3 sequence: CASSREAVATSTDTQYF. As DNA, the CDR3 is TGTGCCAGCAGCCGGGAGGCGGTAGCGACTAGCACAGATACGCAGTATTTT.

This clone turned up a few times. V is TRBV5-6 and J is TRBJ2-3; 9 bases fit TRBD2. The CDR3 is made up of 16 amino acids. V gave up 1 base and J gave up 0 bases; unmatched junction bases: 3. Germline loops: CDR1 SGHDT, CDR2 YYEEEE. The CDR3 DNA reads TGTGCCAGCAGCTTGTTCCTAGCGGGGAGCACAGATACGCAGTATTTT. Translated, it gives CASSLFLAGSTDTQYF.

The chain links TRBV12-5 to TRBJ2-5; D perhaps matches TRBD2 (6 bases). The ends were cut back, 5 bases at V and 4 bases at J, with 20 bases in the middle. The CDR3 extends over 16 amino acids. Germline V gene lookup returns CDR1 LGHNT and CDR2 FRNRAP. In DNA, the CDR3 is TGTGCTAGTGGTACGATAAGTCGGGGGAGGTTAGAGACCCAGTACTTC. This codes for CASGTISRGRLETQYF.

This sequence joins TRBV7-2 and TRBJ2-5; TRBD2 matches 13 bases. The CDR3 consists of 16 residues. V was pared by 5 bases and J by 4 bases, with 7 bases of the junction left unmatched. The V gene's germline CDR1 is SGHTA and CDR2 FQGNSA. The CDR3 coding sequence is TGTGCCAGCAGCGCGCAACTAGCGGGGGGGCCAGAGACCCAGTACTTC. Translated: CASSAQLAGGPETQYF.

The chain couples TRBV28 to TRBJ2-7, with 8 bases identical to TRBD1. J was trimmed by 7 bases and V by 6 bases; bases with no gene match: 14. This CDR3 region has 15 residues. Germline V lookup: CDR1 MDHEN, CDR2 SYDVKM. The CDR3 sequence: CASSAPGQGGREQYF. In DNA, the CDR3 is TGTGCCAGCAGCGCCCCCGGACAGGGCGGGCGGGAGCAGTACTTC.

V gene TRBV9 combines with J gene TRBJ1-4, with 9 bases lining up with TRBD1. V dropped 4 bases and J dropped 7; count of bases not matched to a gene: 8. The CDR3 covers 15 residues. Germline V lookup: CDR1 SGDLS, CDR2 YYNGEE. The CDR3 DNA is TGTGCCAGCAGCTTGGGACAGGGACCTAGTGAAAAACTGTTTTTT. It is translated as CASSLGQGPSEKLFF.

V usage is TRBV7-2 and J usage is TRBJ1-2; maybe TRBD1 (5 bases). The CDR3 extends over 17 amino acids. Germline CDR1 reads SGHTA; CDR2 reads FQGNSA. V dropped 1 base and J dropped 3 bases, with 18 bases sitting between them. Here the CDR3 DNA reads TGTGCCAGCAGCTTAGAGGGCGAGGGGAAACGCTACTATGGCTACACCTTC. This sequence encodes CASSLEGEGKRYYGYTF.

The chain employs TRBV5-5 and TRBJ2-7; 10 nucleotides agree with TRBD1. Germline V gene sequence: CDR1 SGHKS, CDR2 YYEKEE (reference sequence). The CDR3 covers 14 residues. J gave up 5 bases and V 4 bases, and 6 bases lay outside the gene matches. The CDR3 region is CASSITGTGDEQYF. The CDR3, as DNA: TGTGCCAGCAGCATAACCGGGACAGGGGACGAGCAGTACTTC. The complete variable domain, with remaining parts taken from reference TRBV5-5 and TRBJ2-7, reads DAGVTQSPTHLIKTRGQQVTLRCSPISGHKSVSWYQQVLGQGPQFIFQYYEKEERGRGNFPDRFSARQFPNYSSELNVNALLLGDSALYLCASSITGTGDEQYFGPGTRLTVT.

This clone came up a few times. The CDR3 here is CASRLTSGGTLQEYF. The CDR3 DNA reads as TGTGCCAGCAGACTCACTAGCGGGGGGACCCTCCAAGAGTATTTT. The genes are TRBV28 and TRBJ2-3; 12 nucleotides match TRBD2. CDR3 length: 15 amino acids. V trimming: 6 bases; J trimming: 13 bases; junction bases outside the gene matches: 14. Germline CDR1 and CDR2: MDHEN and SYDVKM. The full variable domain, in which reference TRBV28 and TRBJ2-3 provide the parts outside the CDR3, is DVKVTQSSRYLVKRTGEKVFLECVQDMDHENMFWYRQDPGLGLRLIYFSYDVKMKEKGDIPEGYSVSREKKERFSLILESASTNQTSMYLCASRLTSGGTLQEYFGPGTRLTVL.

The CDR3 region is CASSEQGAEEQYF. The CDR3 coding sequence is TGTGCCAGCAGTGAACAGGGGGCGGAAGAGCAGTACTTC. The V and J genes are TRBV2 and TRBJ2-7, with 8 bases lining up with TRBD1. V gave up 2 bases and J gave up 7 bases; unmatched junction bases: 4. The germline V gene has CDR1 SNHLY and CDR2 FYNNEI. The CDR3 spans 13 residues.

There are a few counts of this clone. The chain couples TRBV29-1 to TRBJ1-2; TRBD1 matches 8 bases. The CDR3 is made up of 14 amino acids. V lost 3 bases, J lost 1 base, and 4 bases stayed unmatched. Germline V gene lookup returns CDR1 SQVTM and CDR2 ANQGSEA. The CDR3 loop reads CSVDDRGSNYGYTF. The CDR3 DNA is TGCAGCGTTGATGACAGGGGAAGTAACTATGGCTACACCTTC.

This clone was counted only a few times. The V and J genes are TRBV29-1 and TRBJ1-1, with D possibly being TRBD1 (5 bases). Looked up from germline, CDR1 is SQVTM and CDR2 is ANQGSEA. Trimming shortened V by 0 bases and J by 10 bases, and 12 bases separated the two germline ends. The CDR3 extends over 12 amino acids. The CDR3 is CSVEEDDRPAFF. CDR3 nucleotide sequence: TGCAGCGTTGAAGAAGACGACAGACCAGCTTTCTTT.

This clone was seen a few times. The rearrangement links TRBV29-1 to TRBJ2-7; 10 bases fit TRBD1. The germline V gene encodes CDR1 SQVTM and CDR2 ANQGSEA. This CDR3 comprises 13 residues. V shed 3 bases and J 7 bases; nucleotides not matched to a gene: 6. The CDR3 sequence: CSVDIDRGQEQYF. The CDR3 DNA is TGCAGCGTTGATATCGACAGGGGGCAAGAGCAGTACTTC.

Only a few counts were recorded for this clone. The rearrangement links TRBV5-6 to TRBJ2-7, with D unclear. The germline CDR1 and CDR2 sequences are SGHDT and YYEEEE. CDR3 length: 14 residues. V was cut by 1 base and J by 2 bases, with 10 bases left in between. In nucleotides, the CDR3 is TGTGCCAGCAGCTTGACCAGTTTGACCTACGAGCAGTACTTC. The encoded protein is CASSLTSLTYEQYF.

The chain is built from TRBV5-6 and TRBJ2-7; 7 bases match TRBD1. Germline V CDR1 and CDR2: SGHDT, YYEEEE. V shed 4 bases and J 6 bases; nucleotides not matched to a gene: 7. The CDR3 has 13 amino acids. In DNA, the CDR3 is TGTGCCAGCAGCCGAAACAGGGGTCGCGAGCAGTACTTC. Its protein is CASSRNRGREQYF.

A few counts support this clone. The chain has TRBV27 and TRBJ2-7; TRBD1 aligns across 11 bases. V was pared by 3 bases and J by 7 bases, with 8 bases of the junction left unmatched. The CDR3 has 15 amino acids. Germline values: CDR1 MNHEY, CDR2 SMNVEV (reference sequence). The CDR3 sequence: CASSLVGQGAGEQYF. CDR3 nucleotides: TGTGCCAGCAGTTTGGTAGGACAGGGGGCGGGGGAGCAGTACTTC.

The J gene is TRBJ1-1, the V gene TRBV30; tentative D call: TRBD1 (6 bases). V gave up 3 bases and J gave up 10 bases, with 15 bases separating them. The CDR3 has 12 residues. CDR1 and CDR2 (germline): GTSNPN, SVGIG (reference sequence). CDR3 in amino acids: CAWRGGPGAAFF. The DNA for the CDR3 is TGTGCCTGGAGAGGGGGGCCGGGTGCAGCTTTCTTT.